Listed here are 9 T cell receptor beta chains from one sample, sequenced in a study of beta chain features in type 1 diabetes. Since all of the isolated RNA was reverse transcribed, expressed TCRB transcripts were what got sequenced. The table came from immunoSEQ multiplex PCR; TCRdb's copy has only in-frame clones and leaves some out. The sample yields 350,000 to 450,000 clones, roughly 16% seen once. The source material was naive CD4+ T cells from blood. These receptors all come from a woman aged 18-29 years in good health.

The V gene is TRBV29-1, the J gene TRBJ2-1, with D possibly being TRBD2 (5 bases). The CDR3 runs to 12 residues. Per the germline V gene, CDR1 is SQVTM and CDR2 is ANQGSEA. V lost 4 bases, J lost 7 bases, and 11 bases lay in between. The CDR3 DNA reads TGCAGCGTTGGTTCGGGAATTAATGAGCAGTTCTTC. Protein product: CSVGSGINEQFF.

The sample holds a few counts of this clone. The chain carries TRBV29-1 and TRBJ1-4; D gene uncertain. Trimming took 8 bases from V and 7 from J, leaving 14 bases between them. The CDR3 spans 12 residues. Germline CDR1 SQVTM, CDR2 ANQGSEA. The CDR3 here is CSSGSTPEKLFF. The CDR3 DNA reads as TGCAGCAGTGGTTCTACTCCTGAAAAACTGTTTTTT.

V and J are TRBV2 and TRBJ2-7; TRBD1 matches at 10 bases. This CDR3 region has 14 residues. In germline, CDR1 is SNHLY, CDR2 FYNNEI. The V and J ends lost 6 bases and 3 bases, in that order; junction bases with no gene match: 5. The CDR3 loop reads CASSPGQGGYEQYF. In nucleotides, the CDR3 is TGTGCCAGCAGCCCCGGACAGGGGGGCTACGAGCAGTACTTC.

This clone was detected only a few times. CDR3 region: CASSPRGSGDIQYF. The CDR3 DNA reads as TGTGCCAGCAGTCCAAGGGGCAGTGGGGACATTCAGTACTTC. J is TRBJ2-4 and V is TRBV6-5, with D perhaps TRBD1 (5 bases). The length of the CDR3 is 14 residues. Trimming took off 5 bases at V and 8 bases at J, with 16 bases between the two ends. Germline CDR1 MNHEY, CDR2 SVGAGI.

J is TRBJ1-4 and V is TRBV9, with TRBD1 as a possible D gene (6 bases). Trimming removed 0 bases from V and 6 bases from J, with 9 bases in between. Germline V lookup: CDR1 SGDLS, CDR2 YYNGEE. CDR3 length: 14 amino acids. CDR3 DNA: TGTGCCAGCAGCGTAGTTAACAGGGATGAAAAACTGTTTTTT. It is translated as CASSVVNRDEKLFF.

Regarding this clone: Other DNA sequences from this sample encode an identical CDR3 as well. In nucleotides, the CDR3 is TGTGCCAGCAGCCAGGGGCAGAACTATGGCTACACCTTC. It yields the protein CASSQGQNYGYTF. This chain uses TRBV14 with TRBJ1-2; maybe TRBD1 (5 bases). Trimming stripped 3 bases from V and 2 bases from J, with 7 bases between. CDR3 length equals 13 residues. The germline V gene has CDR1 SGHDN and CDR2 FVKESK.

The CDR3 loop reads CASQQVLTGGAFF. As DNA, the CDR3 is TGTGCCAGCCAACAGGTACTGACAGGGGGAGCTTTCTTT. The V gene is TRBV28, the J gene TRBJ1-1, with TRBD1 matching 9 bases. CDR3 length: 13 residues. V lost 8 bases, J lost 10 bases, and 11 bases stayed unmatched. Germline V CDR1 and CDR2: MDHEN, SYDVKM.

In its sample, this clone was seen a few times. The gene calls are TRBV5-4 and TRBJ2-2; possibly TRBD1 for D (5 bases). The CDR3 runs 18 residues. The germline gives CDR1 SGHNT, CDR2 YYREEE (reference sequence). Trimming left V 4 bases short and J 2 bases short, with 21 bases between. CDR3 coding DNA: TGTGCCAGCAGCCGAATAAACAGACAGTTGCTTAACACCGGGGAGCTGTTTTTT. Translated, it gives CASSRINRQLLNTGELFF.

The chain recombines TRBV20-1 with TRBJ1-2; 7 bases align to TRBD1. Trimming cost V 6 bases and J 8 bases; bases outside gene matches: 6. CDR1 and CDR2 (germline): DFQATT, SNEGSKA (reference sequence). CDR3 length: 11 residues. In nucleotides, the CDR3 is TGCAGTGCCAGGGGGTCAGCGGGCTACACCTTC. It specifies CSARGSAGYTF.